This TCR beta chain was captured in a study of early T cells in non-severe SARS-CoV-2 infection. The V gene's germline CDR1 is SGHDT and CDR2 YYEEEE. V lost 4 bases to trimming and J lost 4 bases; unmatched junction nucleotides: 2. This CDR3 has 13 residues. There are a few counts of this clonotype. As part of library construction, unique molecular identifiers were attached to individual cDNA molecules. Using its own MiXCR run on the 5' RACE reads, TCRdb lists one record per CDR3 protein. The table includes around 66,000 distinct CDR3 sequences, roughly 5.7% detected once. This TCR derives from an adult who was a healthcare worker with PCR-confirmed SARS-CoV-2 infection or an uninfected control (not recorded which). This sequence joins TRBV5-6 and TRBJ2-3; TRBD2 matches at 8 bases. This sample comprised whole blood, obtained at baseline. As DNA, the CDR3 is TGTGCCAGCAGCGGACTAGCTCCAGATACGCAGTATTTT. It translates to CASSGLAPDTQYF.